This T cell receptor (beta chain) derives from a study of T cells in Graves' hyperthyroidism and ophthalmopathy. Overall study results and limits: Separating ophthalmopathy from stable hyperthyroidism was achieved by a 13 V-J model.

In its sample, this clonotype was seen many times. Its antigen is unidentified. There were TCR beta CDR3 regions amplified from RNA transcripts. Researchers ran a first-round RT-PCR on the TCR CDR3 using the HTBI primer set. MiXCR was run by TCRdb on the multiplex PCR reads, yielding one entry per CDR3 protein. The table lists a few hundred thousand distinct CDR3 sequences, around 16% of them singletons. Together with thyroid ultrasound, orbital computed tomography, serum thyroxine and TRAb, clinical symptoms were used for diagnoses. Germline CDR1 is DFQATT and CDR2 is SNEGSKA (reference sequence). Trimming took 4 bases from V and 3 from J, leaving 13 bases between them. This CDR3 is built from 13 residues.

The V and J genes are TRBV20-1 and TRBJ2-7, with D tentatively TRBD1 (5 bases). Specimen: blood. The origin of this receptor is a woman in her thirties with Graves' hyperthyroidism. The CDR3: CSATPTARYEQYF. DNA of the CDR3: TGCAGTGCTACTCCGACAGCTCGCTACGAGCAGTACTTC.